This T cell receptor beta chain was observed in a study of blood T cell repertoires in COVID-19. Study as a whole: Whether acute or convalescent, the COVID-19 samples came from the United States, Italy and Spain. The analysed material was cDNA or gDNA that came from T cells, B-cell-depleted T cells, or PBMCs.

The V and J ends lost 5 bases and 8 bases, in that order; junction bases with no gene match: 16. The CDR3 totals 16 residues. Germline CDR1 reads SGHTA; CDR2 reads FQGTGA. Study processing details: Amplification with reference gene primers provided the estimates of nucleated cell counts. Only in-frame clones appear in the TCRdb table, and some are missing; sequencing was by immunoSEQ multiplex PCR. For V, J and clone size, that table is used; D and trimming come from the DNA. The sample holds over 50,000 clones; roughly 88% are singletons and the top ten take approximately 3.7%. The origin of this receptor is a human donor in a cohort sampled during active COVID-19. The chain uses TRBV7-3 and TRBJ1-2; TRBD1 aligns across 8 bases. Sequences were obtained from peripheral blood. The CDR3 loop reads CASSPSGAGGVDGYTF. The CDR3 nucleotides are TGTGCCAGCAGCCCCTCGGGGGCAGGGGGCGTAGACGGCTACACCTTC.